What follows are 13 T cell receptor beta chains derived from one specimen sequenced in a study of patients and donors after allogeneic stem cell transplantation. Using its own MiXCR run on the RT-PCR reads, TCRdb lists one record per CDR3 protein. The sample shows about a million distinct CDR3 sequences, roughly 18% of them seen only once. Source material: blood, either unsorted or a sorted T cell fraction (not recorded which). All receptors derive from a human donor who was either an allogeneic HSCT recipient or a stem cell or donor lymphocyte infusion donor (not recorded which). It is not recorded whose cells these are; they may come from a transplant donor.

This rearrangement joins TRBV29-1 to TRBJ2-5; D could derive from TRBD1 or TRBD2 (6 bases each). This CDR3 spans 13 amino acids. CDR1 is SQVTM, CDR2 ANQGSEA, per germline. V lost 2 bases, J lost 2 bases, and 9 bases lay in between. CDR3 residues: CSVERGQQETQYF. The CDR3 region has the DNA TGCAGCGTTGAACGGGGGCAGCAAGAGACCCAGTACTTC.

In its sample, this clonotype was seen a few times. The chain couples TRBV20-1 to TRBJ2-5; TRBD2 matches at 8 bases. Per germline, CDR1 DFQATT and CDR2 SNEGSKA (reference sequence). The CDR3 is made up of 15 amino acids. The trim removed 3 bases at V and 4 bases at J, leaving 10 bases unmatched. CDR3 protein: CSASSKAAGGETQYF. The CDR3 bases are TGCAGTGCTAGTTCGAAGGCGGCGGGAGGAGAGACCCAGTACTTC.

This clonotype was observed many times. The chain carries TRBV12-3 or TRBV12-4 and TRBJ1-5; possible D gene TRBD1, 6 bases. Trimming removed 1 base from V and 4 bases from J, with 11 bases in between. This CDR3 contains 15 residues. This CDR3 reads CASSLGTVPNQPQHF. The CDR3 DNA reads TGTGCCAGCAGTTTAGGGACAGTCCCTAATCAGCCCCAGCATTTT.

This clonotype turned up a few times. The genes are TRBV20-1 and TRBJ2-1, with D maybe TRBD2 (6 bases). The CDR3 extends over 12 amino acids. CDR1 and CDR2 (germline): DFQATT, SNEGSKA (reference sequence). Trimming removed 3 bases from V and 5 bases from J, with 8 bases in between. CDR3 nucleotide sequence: TGCAGTGCTAGCGGGAGAGACAATGAGCAGTTCTTC. As protein: CSASGRDNEQFF.

This clonotype was seen repeatedly, ten times or more. The chain carries TRBV7-2 and TRBJ1-2; the D gene is possibly TRBD1 (5 bases). Trimming removed 2 bases from V and 2 bases from J, with 9 bases in between. The germline CDR1 and CDR2 sequences are SGHTA and FQGNSA. There are 14 residues in the CDR3. CDR3 sequence (DNA): TGTGCCAGCAGCTTACGGGACCGCAACTATGGCTACACCTTC. This codes for CASSLRDRNYGYTF.

This clonotype has only a few counts. The chain links TRBV15 to TRBJ1-2, with D possibly matching TRBD1 (6 bases). Germline V lookup: CDR1 LNHNV, CDR2 YYDKDF (reference sequence). The CDR3 is 18 residues long. The V end was cut by 0 bases, the J end by 4 bases, with 21 bases between. This CDR3 is CATSRDKPWDNEGYGYTF. CDR3 coding DNA: TGTGCCACCAGCAGAGATAAACCCTGGGACAACGAGGGCTATGGCTACACCTTC.

The chain carries TRBV18 and TRBJ2-7, with 8 bases aligning to TRBD1. This CDR3 has 15 residues. After removal of 6 bases from V and 1 base from J, the junction contained 8 bases not matched to a gene. Germline CDR1 and CDR2: KGHSH and LQKENI. The CDR3 reads CASSFGQGTSYEQYF. The CDR3 DNA reads as TGTGCCAGCTCTTTTGGACAGGGTACATCCTACGAGCAGTACTTC.

This clonotype has more than one count but fewer than ten. The gene calls are TRBV5-5 and TRBJ2-1; 11 positions agree with TRBD2. The junction had 10 bases not matched to a gene; V was cut back by 1 base and J by 4 bases. The CDR3 is 18 residues long. CDR1 and CDR2 from the germline V gene are SGHKS and YYEKEE (reference sequence). The CDR3 sequence is CASSLRVSSGGPYNEQFF. As DNA, the CDR3 is TGTGCCAGCAGCTTGAGGGTGTCTAGCGGGGGGCCATACAATGAGCAGTTCTTC.

This clonotype was observed a few times. The V and J genes are TRBV14 and TRBJ2-1, with D perhaps TRBD1 (6 bases). The CDR3 extends over 16 amino acids. Deletions cut 5 bases from V and 8 bases from J, with 22 bases between. Germline V gene lookup returns CDR1 SGHDN and CDR2 FVKESK. The CDR3 coding sequence is TGTGCCAGCAGCAACCTACCCACCAGGGGTTTCGATGAGCAGTTCTTC. Translation: CASSNLPTRGFDEQFF.

The chain couples TRBV30 to TRBJ1-2, with a possible D match to TRBD1 (5 bases). Germline V gene sequence: CDR1 GTSNPN, CDR2 SVGIG (reference sequence). V was pared by 0 bases and J by 8 bases, with 16 bases between. This CDR3 is 14 amino acids long. CDR3 coding DNA: TGTGCCTGGAGTGTTCTCAAAACCGGGACCGGCTACACCTTC. This translates into CAWSVLKTGTGYTF.

The chain joins TRBV29-1 to TRBJ1-3; the D is unclear. The CDR3 runs 12 residues. CDR1 and CDR2 (germline): SQVTM, ANQGSEA. V lost 7 bases, J lost 4 bases, and 11 bases lay in between. The DNA of the CDR3 is TGCAGCGCTCGACTGGACGGAAACACCATATATTTT. It specifies CSARLDGNTIYF. Combining the CDR3 with reference TRBV29-1 and TRBJ1-3 gives the whole variable domain SAVISQKPSRDICQRGTSLTIQCQVDSQVTMMFWYRQQPGQSLTLIATANQGSEATYESGFVIDKFPISRPNLTFSTLTVSNMSPEDSSIYLCSARLDGNTIYFGEGSWLTVV.

The chain combines TRBV28 with TRBJ2-2; no definite D call. The CDR3 runs to 13 residues. Trimming shortened V by 8 bases and J by 2 bases, and 9 bases separated the two germline ends. The germline gives CDR1 MDHEN, CDR2 SYDVKM. The CDR3 DNA reads as TGTGCCAGCCTTACGGGCAACACCGGGGAGCTGTTTTTT. It is translated as CASLTGNTGELFF.

The V and J genes are TRBV12-3 or TRBV12-4 and TRBJ2-1, with D tentatively TRBD1 (6 bases). Trimming took 8 bases from V and 3 from J, leaving 14 bases between them. This CDR3 has 14 amino acids. The CDR3 region is CASGRQAFYNEQFF. CDR3 nucleotide sequence: TGTGCCAGCGGGAGACAGGCGTTCTACAATGAGCAGTTCTTC.